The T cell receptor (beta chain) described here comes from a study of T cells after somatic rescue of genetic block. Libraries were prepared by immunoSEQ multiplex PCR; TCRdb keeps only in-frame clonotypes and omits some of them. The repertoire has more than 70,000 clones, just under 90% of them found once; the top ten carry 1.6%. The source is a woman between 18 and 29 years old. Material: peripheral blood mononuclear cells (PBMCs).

The chain's CDR3 is CASSEGQINTDTQYF. The CDR3, as DNA: TGTGCCAGCAGTGAGGGACAGATTAACACAGATACGCAGTATTTT. The rearrangement links TRBV6-4 to TRBJ2-3; TRBD1 matches at 7 bases. The CDR3 is 15 residues long. Germline values: CDR1 MRHNA, CDR2 SNTAGT. V shed 3 bases, J shed 2 bases, and the junction held 5 bases outside the gene matches.